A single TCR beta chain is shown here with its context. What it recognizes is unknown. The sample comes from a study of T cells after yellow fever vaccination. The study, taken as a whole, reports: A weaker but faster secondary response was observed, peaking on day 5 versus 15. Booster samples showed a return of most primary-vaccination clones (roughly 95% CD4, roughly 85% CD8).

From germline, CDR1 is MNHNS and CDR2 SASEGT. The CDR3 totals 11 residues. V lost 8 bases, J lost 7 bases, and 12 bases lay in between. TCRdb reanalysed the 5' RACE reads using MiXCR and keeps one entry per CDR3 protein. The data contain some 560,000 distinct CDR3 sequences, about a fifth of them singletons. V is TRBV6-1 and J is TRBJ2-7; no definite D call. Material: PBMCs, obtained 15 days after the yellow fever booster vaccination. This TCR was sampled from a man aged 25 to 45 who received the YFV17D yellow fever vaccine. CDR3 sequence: CASYFVGEQYF. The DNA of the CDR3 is TGTGCCAGCTACTTTGTAGGGGAGCAGTACTTC.